A selection of T cell receptor beta chains follows, all from one sample in a study of shared clonotypes between healthy human individuals. Sequencing used immunoSEQ multiplex PCR; TCRdb keeps in-frame clones, though not all of them. The repertoire consists of around 600,000 clones, with roughly 97% occurring once and the leading ten covering about 0.06%. Specimen: naive CD4+ T cells sorted from blood. These receptors were collected from a woman between 25 and 40 years old in good health. CDR3s leave out the opening cysteine and the closing phenylalanine or tryptophan. A D gene is named only where the DNA matches it firmly.

j_call v_call d_call cdr3_aa
TRBJ2-3 TRBV5-6 - ASSFTLAGTDTQY
TRBJ2-7 TRBV10-1 TRBD1 ASSEAPDRAHEQY
TRBJ2-6 TRBV28 - ASSWGAGANVLT
TRBJ1-5 TRBV5-1 TRBD1 ASSWGTGEQPQH
TRBJ2-1 TRBV6-6 - ASSYDNEQF
TRBJ2-7 TRBV5-4 - ASSLGGDWYEQY
TRBJ2-7 TRBV30 - AWSVMSYEQY
TRBJ1-2 TRBV29-1 - SVEDVGSLGYT
TRBJ1-2 TRBV5-4 - ASSPRPTGGYT
TRBJ2-1 TRBV19 - ASRTTQNNEQF
TRBJ1-2 TRBV18 TRBD1 ASSGQGRNYGYT
TRBJ2-7 TRBV21-1 - ARQSRKQY
TRBJ2-7 TRBV7-2 - ASSLSYEQY
TRBJ1-5 TRBV11-2 - ASSLGPGEGNQPQH
TRBJ2-2 TRBV5-6 - ASSLILAAAELF
TRBJ2-3 TRBV6-6 - ASSYPGSDTQY
TRBJ2-3 TRBV5-4 TRBD2 ASSYGTSGVRGRTDTQY
TRBJ1-5 TRBV28 - ATYTVSQPQH
TRBJ2-3 TRBV2 - ASLGVALAWFTDTQY